The following is a TCR beta chain sequence with its context. What it recognizes is unknown. This record comes from a study of T cell responses to AZD1222 COVID-19 vaccine. Findings of the study overall: Two AZD1222 administrations were followed by greater Spike-specific TCR breadth and depth. Sampling captured repertoires only after the peak T cell response.

Method: immunoSEQ multiplex PCR; TCRdb's copy keeps in-frame clones and lacks some. Here the sample spans 150,000 or so clones, around 90% being singletons. Germline V gives CDR1 LNHDA, CDR2 SQIVND (reference sequence). V gave up 6 bases and J gave up 3 bases, with 14 bases separating them. This CDR3 has 15 amino acids. The chain carries TRBV19 and TRBJ1-4, with D maybe TRBD1 (6 bases). The clonotype was recovered from an adult in good health. The sequences come from peripheral blood, collected on day 0 of AZD1222 vaccination. The CDR3 nucleotides read TGTGCCAGTAGGGGGGCTGGCAGCTCTAATGAAAAACTGTTTTTT. Encoded protein: CASRGAGSSNEKLFF.